A single sample is the source of the 9 T cell receptor beta chains below, sequenced in a study of blood T cell repertoires in COVID-19 (TCRdb year 2020). The library relied on the immunoSEQ multiplex PCR assay. The clones in this table, taken by TCRdb from immuneACCESS, are in-frame only. Not every clone is retained; where verified, under half of the shortfall comes from an unresolved V gene, and the cause of the rest is unknown. In this sample the table shows about 160,000 clones, 65% to 80% of which occur a single time. Around 8.1% of the sample is taken by the ten largest. Sequencing was done on a sample of peripheral blood. Receptors were obtained from a man aged 55 to 69 with acute or convalescent COVID-19.

The chain combines TRBV2 with TRBJ2-5; maybe TRBD1 (5 bases). V was shortened by 1 base and J by 2 bases, with 14 bases between the two germline ends. The CDR3 is 16 residues long. Germline values: CDR1 SNHLY, CDR2 FYNNEI. The chain's CDR3 is CASSEVVARVQETQYF. The CDR3 region has the DNA TGTGCCAGCAGTGAAGTCGTCGCCAGGGTTCAAGAGACCCAGTACTTC. Looking up the rest from reference TRBV2 and TRBJ2-5 gives the full variable domain: EPEVTQTPSHQVTQMGQEVILRCVPISNHLYFYWYRQILGQKVEFLVSFYNNEISEKSEIFDDQFSVERPDGSNFTLKIRSTKLEDSAMYFCASSEVVARVQETQYFGPGTRLLVL.

The chain couples TRBV11-2 to TRBJ2-5; 15 bases line up with TRBD2. Germline CDR1 SGHAT, CDR2 FQNNGV. J gave up 1 base and V 5 bases, and 2 bases lay outside the gene matches. The length of the CDR3 is 16 residues. CDR3 loop: CASSPGLAGGQETQYF. CDR3 coding DNA: TGTGCCAGCAGCCCGGGACTAGCGGGGGGCCAAGAGACCCAGTACTTC.

The V gene is TRBV7-8, the J gene TRBJ2-1; D is possibly TRBD2 (6 bases). Per germline, CDR1 SGHVS and CDR2 FQNEAQ. Trimming cost V 4 bases and J 9 bases, with 10 bases left between them. CDR3 size: 12 residues. The CDR3 nucleotides read TGTGCCAGCAGCTGGCAGGAGGGTGAGCAGTTCTTC. Protein: CASSWQEGEQFF. The entire variable domain, with the rest obtained from reference TRBV7-8 and TRBJ2-1, is as follows: GAGVSQSPRYKVAKRGQDVALRCDPISGHVSLFWYQQALGQGPEFLTYFQNEAQLDKSGLPSDRFFAERPEGSVSTLKIQRTQQEDSAVYLCASSWQEGEQFFGPGTRLTVL.

The chain uses TRBV30 and TRBJ2-1, with 7 positions matching TRBD2. The germline gives CDR1 GTSNPN, CDR2 SVGIG (reference sequence). Germline trimming cut 2 bases from V and 2 bases from J; bases unmatched to any gene: 6. The CDR3 sequence is 15 residues long. The CDR3 sequence is CAWSRPSGAYNEQFF. CDR3 nucleotide sequence: TGTGCCTGGAGTCGACCCAGCGGGGCCTACAATGAGCAGTTCTTC.

The chain joins TRBV3-1 (or the pseudogene TRBV3-2) to TRBJ1-2; D gene uncertain. The V end lost 1 base, the J end lost 3 bases, and 9 bases lay between the germline ends. The CDR3 contains 14 residues. Germline V gives CDR1 LGHDT, CDR2 YNNKEL (reference sequence). CDR3 region: CASSQGEMDYGYTF. The CDR3 DNA sequence: TGTGCCAGCAGCCAAGGGGAGATGGACTATGGCTACACCTTC.

V is TRBV27 and J is TRBJ1-1; D possibly corresponds to TRBD1 (6 bases). V was trimmed by 6 bases and J by 0 bases, leaving 14 bases between them. This CDR3 comprises 15 residues. In germline, CDR1 is MNHEY, CDR2 SMNVEV (reference sequence). Here the CDR3 DNA reads TGTGCCAGCAGAGCTAACAGGGCAGTGAACACTGAAGCTTTCTTT. This codes for CASRANRAVNTEAFF.

This clone was observed a single time. The chain uses TRBV20-1 and TRBJ1-6, with D tentatively TRBD1 (6 bases). V was clipped by 3 bases and J by 8 bases, with 11 bases between them. Germline CDR1 DFQATT, CDR2 SNEGSKA (reference sequence). The CDR3 totals 13 residues. The CDR3, as DNA: TGCAGTGCTAGTTTGGCAGGGGATTCACCCCTCCACTTT. Its translation is CSASLAGDSPLHF.

This chain joins TRBV7-3 and TRBJ2-3; weak D call: TRBD2 (7 bases). The length of the CDR3 is 16 residues. Trimming stripped 5 bases from V and 2 bases from J, with 17 bases between. The germline CDR1 and CDR2 sequences are SGHTA and FQGTGA. The CDR3 reads CASSPQGAGATDTQYF. The CDR3 DNA is TGTGCCAGCAGCCCCCAGGGTGCGGGGGCCACAGATACGCAGTATTTT.

V and J are TRBV3-1 (or the pseudogene TRBV3-2) and TRBJ1-5; TRBD1 might be the D (5 bases). Per the germline V gene, CDR1 is LGHDT and CDR2 is YNNKEL (reference sequence). Trimming left V 5 bases short and J 7 bases short, with 12 bases between. This CDR3 spans 13 amino acids. The CDR3 is CASSSRQSQPQHF. DNA for the CDR3: TGTGCCAGCAGCTCCCGACAGAGCCAGCCCCAGCATTTT.